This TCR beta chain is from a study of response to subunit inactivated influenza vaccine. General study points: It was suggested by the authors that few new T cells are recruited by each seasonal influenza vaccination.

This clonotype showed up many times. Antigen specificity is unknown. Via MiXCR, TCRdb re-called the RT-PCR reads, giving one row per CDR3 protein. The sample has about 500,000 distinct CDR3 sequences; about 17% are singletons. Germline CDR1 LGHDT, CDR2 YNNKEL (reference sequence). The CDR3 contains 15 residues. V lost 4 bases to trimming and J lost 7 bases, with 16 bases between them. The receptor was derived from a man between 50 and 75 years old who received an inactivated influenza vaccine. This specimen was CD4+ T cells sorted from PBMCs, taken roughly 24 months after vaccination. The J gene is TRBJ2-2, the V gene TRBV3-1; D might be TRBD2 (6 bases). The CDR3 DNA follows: TGTGCCAGCAGCCCCCGCGAGGGAGGTGGCGGGGAGCTGTTTTTT. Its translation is CASSPREGGGGELFF. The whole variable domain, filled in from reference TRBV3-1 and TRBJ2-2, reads DTAVSQTPKYLVTQMGNDKSIKCEQNLGHDTMYWYKQDSKKFLKIMFSYNNKELIINETVPNRFSPKSPDKAHLNLHINSLELGDSAVYFCASSPREGGGGELFFGEGSRLTVL.